This TCR beta chain was captured by sequencing in a study of blood T cell repertoires in COVID-19. The protocol was immunoSEQ multiplex PCR, while the TCRdb copy is restricted to in-frame clones and leaves out a portion. The sample contains 300,000 or so clones, 87% of which appear only once. The length of the CDR3 is 16 residues. Germline V gene lookup returns CDR1 ENHRY and CDR2 SYGVKD. Unmatched junction bases numbered 6, after V lost 2 bases and J lost 3 bases. Sequencing was carried out using peripheral blood. The chain uses TRBV10-3 and TRBJ2-3; 9 bases match TRBD2. This TCR came from a woman in her 40s who had recovered from COVID-19. The CDR3 loop is CAISELAGGLTDTQYF. The CDR3, as DNA: TGTGCCATCAGTGAGCTCGCGGGGGGGCTTACAGATACGCAGTATTTT.